What follows are 27 T cell receptor beta chains derived from one specimen sequenced in a study of beta chain features in type 1 diabetes. The study's findings and limits: Among all four CD4+ subsets, Type 1 diabetes patients had TCRB CDR3s that were moderately but significantly shorter.

The antigens of these receptors remain unknown. The sequenced template was cDNA made from the entire isolated RNA. The table came from immunoSEQ multiplex PCR; TCRdb's copy has only in-frame clones and leaves some out. The data hold roughly 330,000 clones, with 13% observed a single time. The sample comprised naive CD4+ T cells from blood. The receptors come from a woman between 18 and 29 years old with type 1 diabetes.

This clone appeared a few times. The rearrangement joins TRBV7-2 to TRBJ2-7; D is possibly TRBD2 (6 bases). Trimming removed 2 bases at V and 2 bases at J, with 19 bases between. CDR1 and CDR2 from the germline V gene are SGHTA and FQGNSA. The CDR3 is 17 amino acids. Written as DNA, the CDR3 is TGTGCCAGCAGCTTACGGGGAGCGGGCGAAGGCCCCTACGAGCAGTACGTC. Amino acid sequence: CASSLRGAGEGPYEQYV.

The chain couples TRBV30 to TRBJ2-1, with 11 bases aligning to TRBD2. This CDR3 spans 16 amino acids. The germline V gene has CDR1 GTSNPN and CDR2 SVGIG (reference sequence). The ends lost 2 bases at V and 1 base at J; junction bases unmatched: 4. The CDR3 sequence: CAWSTRLAGSYNEQFF. The DNA for the CDR3 is TGTGCCTGGAGTACTCGACTAGCGGGATCCTACAATGAGCAGTTCTTC. The full variable domain, completed using reference TRBV30 and TRBJ2-1, is SQTIHQWPATLVQPVGSPLSLECTVEGTSNPNLYWYRQAAGRGLQLLFYSVGIGQISSEVPQNLSASRPQDRQFILSSKKLLLSDSGFYLCAWSTRLAGSYNEQFFGPGTRLTVL.

There are a few counts of this clone. Other DNA sequences in this specimen translate into the identical CDR3. This sequence joins TRBV5-4 and TRBJ2-1; TRBD2 agrees at 7 bases. The germline V gene encodes CDR1 SGHNT and CDR2 YYREEE (reference sequence). The CDR3 sequence is 14 residues long. The J segment lost 5 bases and the V segment lost 0 bases, leaving 2 bases of the junction unmatched. The DNA of the CDR3 is TGTGCCAGCAGCTTGGGACTAGCTGACAATGAGCAGTTCTTC. Encoded protein: CASSLGLADNEQFF.

The chain recombines TRBV29-1 with TRBJ2-2, with D uncertain. The CDR3 has 11 amino acids. Germline CDR1 is SQVTM and CDR2 is ANQGSEA. Trimming left V 4 bases short and J 6 bases short, with 6 bases between. CDR3 in DNA: TGCAGCGTTGGCAGGTCCGGGGAGCTGTTTTTT. Protein sequence: CSVGRSGELFF.

This clone was seen more than once but under ten times. The chain combines TRBV7-2 with TRBJ2-4, with 10 bases that match TRBD1. V was pared by 5 bases and J by 7 bases, with 5 bases of the junction left unmatched. CDR1 and CDR2 from the germline V gene are SGHTA and FQGNSA. The CDR3 runs 14 residues. CDR3 DNA sequence: TGTGCCAGCAGCCCGACAGGGGGCGTGAACATTCAGTACTTC. Translated: CASSPTGGVNIQYF.

The chain links TRBV5-4 to TRBJ2-7, with D possibly matching TRBD1 (6 bases). The CDR3 is made up of 14 amino acids. V was shortened by 4 bases and J by 1 base, with 12 bases between the two germline ends. The V gene's germline CDR1 is SGHNT and CDR2 YYREEE (reference sequence). The DNA of the CDR3 is TGTGCCAGCAGCACCCGGACAGAGTCCTACGAGCAGTACTTC. It yields the protein CASSTRTESYEQYF.

This clone occurred a few times. This sequence joins TRBV5-6 and TRBJ1-2; unclear D gene. This CDR3 contains 15 residues. Germline-derived CDR1 and CDR2 are SGHDT and YYEEEE. The V and J ends lost 2 bases and 3 bases respectively, with 14 bases between them. The CDR3 sequence: CASSFGGGHYYGYTF. Written as DNA, the CDR3 is TGTGCCAGCAGCTTTGGAGGTGGCCACTACTATGGCTACACCTTC.

In its sample, this clone was seen a few times. V usage is TRBV7-9 and J usage is TRBJ2-3; 12 bases match TRBD2. This CDR3 comprises 16 residues. Germline CDR1 reads SEHNR; CDR2 reads FQNEAQ (reference sequence). J gave up 0 bases and V 5 bases, and 3 bases lay outside the gene matches. Here the CDR3 DNA reads TGTGCCAGCAGCCCGGGGACTAGCGGGAGCACAGATACGCAGTATTTT. Protein product: CASSPGTSGSTDTQYF.

The chain combines TRBV4-3 with TRBJ2-3; TRBD2 matches 9 bases. Germline V lookup: CDR1 LGHNA, CDR2 YSLEER. There are 13 residues in the CDR3. V gave up 3 bases and J gave up 14 bases; unmatched junction bases: 9. CDR3: CASSHELAGALYF. CDR3 coding DNA: TGCGCCAGCAGCCATGAATTAGCGGGAGCATTGTATTTT.

This clone appeared a few times. J is TRBJ2-3 and V is TRBV2; tentatively, D is TRBD2 (6 bases). The V gene's germline CDR1 is SNHLY and CDR2 FYNNEI. V was trimmed by 2 bases and J by 0 bases, leaving 9 bases between them. This CDR3 is 15 amino acids long. The CDR3 nucleotides are TGTGCCAGCAGTGAACGGCGGGGCAGCACAGATACGCAGTATTTT. Protein product: CASSERRGSTDTQYF.

This clone was detected only a few times. The rearrangement links TRBV28 to TRBJ1-5; D remains unclear. The CDR3 runs to 12 residues. Germline CDR1 is MDHEN and CDR2 is SYDVKM. The V and J ends lost 1 base and 8 bases respectively, with 6 bases between them. The DNA of the CDR3 is TGTGCCAGCAGTTTATTACAAGAGCCCCAGCATTTT. Its protein is CASSLLQEPQHF.

The gene calls are TRBV19 and TRBJ1-1, with 8 bases identical to TRBD1. V was pared by 3 bases and J by 0 bases, with 6 bases of the junction left unmatched. In germline, CDR1 is LNHDA, CDR2 SQIVND (reference sequence). The CDR3 consists of 16 residues. The CDR3 sequence: CASSIRQGTMNTEAFF. In nucleotides, the CDR3 is TGTGCCAGTAGTATCCGACAGGGGACGATGAACACTGAAGCTTTCTTT.

This clone was seen a handful of times. The J gene is TRBJ2-1, the V gene TRBV5-1; TRBD2 matches at 7 bases. CDR3 length equals 15 residues. Looked up from germline, CDR1 is SGHRS and CDR2 is YFSETQ. Trimming took 4 bases from V and 12 from J; bases not matched to a gene: 16. The chain's CDR3 is CASSPEPPGTKGQFF. The DNA of the CDR3 is TGCGCCAGCAGCCCGGAACCCCCAGGGACTAAGGGGCAGTTCTTC.

This clone occurred a few times. This chain's CDR3 is CASSLGSGSSYEQYV. CDR3 coding DNA: TGTGCCAGCAGCTTAGGGAGCGGGAGCTCCTACGAGCAGTACGTC. The chain recombines TRBV7-2 with TRBJ2-7; TRBD2 matches 8 bases. Losses at the gene ends were 1 base for V and 0 bases for J; bases not matched to a gene: 2. The CDR3 extends over 15 amino acids. CDR1 is SGHTA, CDR2 FQGNSA, per germline.

The chain links TRBV7-8 to TRBJ2-1; the D is unclear. V shed 6 bases and J shed 6 bases, with 9 bases lying between them. The CDR3 covers 12 residues. The V gene's germline CDR1 is SGHVS and CDR2 FQNEAQ. Written as DNA, the CDR3 is TGTGCCAGCAGGCGAGCTATCAATGAGCAGTTCTTC. It encodes CASRRAINEQFF.

This chain joins TRBV30 and TRBJ2-7; no definite D call. Trimming removed 3 bases at V and 0 bases at J, with 3 bases between. The CDR3 extends over 11 amino acids. In germline, CDR1 is GTSNPN, CDR2 SVGIG (reference sequence). The CDR3 nucleotides read TGTGCCTGGAGGAGCTCCTACGAGCAGTACTTC. Its protein is CAWRSSYEQYF.

This clone has a handful of counts. The CDR3 loop is CASSQGGGDTQYF. CDR3 nucleotide sequence: TGTGCCAGCAGCCAAGGGGGTGGAGATACGCAGTATTTT. The chain uses TRBV11-2 and TRBJ2-3; TRBD1 is a possible D gene (6 bases). Trimming left V 5 bases short and J 5 bases short, with 11 bases between. CDR1 and CDR2 from the germline V gene are SGHAT and FQNNGV. CDR3 length: 13 residues.

The chain combines TRBV10-3 with TRBJ2-5; TRBD1 might be the D (6 bases). The CDR3 covers 19 residues. The germline V and J ends were trimmed by 0 bases and 7 bases, with 27 bases remaining between them. Looked up from germline, CDR1 is ENHRY and CDR2 is SYGVKD. CDR3 coding DNA: TGTGCCATCAGTGAGTCGGACCGATCACAGGGCTCCCAAGAAGGGACCCAGTACTTC. Translated: CAISESDRSQGSQEGTQYF.

This chain's CDR3 is CASSYKVEGYGYTF. CDR3 nucleotides: TGTGCCAGCAGTTACAAGGTCGAGGGCTATGGCTACACCTTC. V gene TRBV6-5 combines with J gene TRBJ1-2; the D is unclear. Germline CDR1 is MNHEY and CDR2 is SVGAGI. With 2 bases removed from V and 4 bases from J, the gap between germline ends came to 11 bases. CDR3 length: 14 residues.

Here the CDR3 DNA reads TGTGCCAGCAGCCAAGGTCCCGGACTCGAGCAGTACTTC. It encodes CASSQGPGLEQYF. The chain uses TRBV14 and TRBJ2-7, with D possibly being TRBD2 (5 bases). Germline loops: CDR1 SGHDN, CDR2 FVKESK. The CDR3 extends over 13 amino acids. Deletions cut 1 base from V and 6 bases from J, with 10 bases between.

The rearrangement links TRBV6-5 to TRBJ2-7, with 8 bases identical to TRBD1. Germline V gene data show CDR1 as MNHEY and CDR2 as SVGAGI. The CDR3 has 16 amino acids. After removal of 0 bases from V and 1 base from J, the junction contained 5 bases not matched to a gene. CDR3 sequence reads: CASSYSGQGASYEQYF. The CDR3 DNA is TGTGCCAGCAGTTACTCCGGACAGGGAGCATCCTACGAGCAGTACTTC.

This clone has a handful of counts. The chain recombines TRBV19 with TRBJ2-1, with 9 bases lining up with TRBD1. Trimming took 1 base from V and 8 from J; bases not matched to a gene: 6. CDR3 size: 15 residues. The germline gives CDR1 LNHDA, CDR2 SQIVND (reference sequence). The CDR3 DNA follows: TGTGCCAGTAGTATAGTGGGACAGGGTGTCGATGAGCAGTTCTTC. Amino acid sequence: CASSIVGQGVDEQFF.

The genes are TRBV10-3 and TRBJ2-7; 13 bases map to TRBD2. The V gene's germline CDR1 is ENHRY and CDR2 SYGVKD. The ends lost 10 bases at V and 5 bases at J; junction bases unmatched: 5. The CDR3 sequence is 13 residues long. CDR3 sequence: CATSGTSGNEQYF. DNA for the CDR3: TGTGCCACCTCCGGGACTAGCGGGAACGAGCAGTACTTC.

This clone was found a few times. The chain recombines TRBV2 with TRBJ2-5; a possible D gene is TRBD2 (6 bases). Trimming removed 6 bases at V and 5 bases at J, with 16 bases between. The germline V gene encodes CDR1 SNHLY and CDR2 FYNNEI. This CDR3 spans 14 amino acids. The CDR3 protein is CASSPGRRDETQYF. The CDR3 bases are TGTGCCAGCAGCCCGGGAAGGAGGGATGAGACCCAGTACTTC. The whole variable domain, filled in from reference TRBV2 and TRBJ2-5, reads EPEVTQTPSHQVTQMGQEVILRCVPISNHLYFYWYRQILGQKVEFLVSFYNNEISEKSEIFDDQFSVERPDGSNFTLKIRSTKLEDSAMYFCASSPGRRDETQYFGPGTRLLVL.

V and J are TRBV2 and TRBJ2-5, with 10 bases identical to TRBD2. The V and J ends lost 3 bases and 4 bases, in that order; junction bases with no gene match: 8. CDR1 SNHLY and CDR2 FYNNEI come from the germline V gene. The CDR3 runs 16 residues. The CDR3, as DNA: TGTGCCAGCAGTGATGCGCTAGCGGGAGAGATAGAGACCCAGTACTTC. This translates into CASSDALAGEIETQYF. The full variable domain, in which reference TRBV2 and TRBJ2-5 provide the parts outside the CDR3, is EPEVTQTPSHQVTQMGQEVILRCVPISNHLYFYWYRQILGQKVEFLVSFYNNEISEKSEIFDDQFSVERPDGSNFTLKIRSTKLEDSAMYFCASSDALAGEIETQYFGPGTRLLVL.

V is TRBV29-1 and J is TRBJ2-1; 12 positions match TRBD2. Germline CDR1 and CDR2: SQVTM and ANQGSEA. After removal of 4 bases from V and 12 bases from J, the junction contained 13 bases not matched to a gene. The CDR3 has 15 amino acids. The CDR3 DNA follows: TGCAGCGTTGGTTTCAGGCTAGCGGGAGGGAGCGCGCAGTTCTTC. Translated, it gives CSVGFRLAGGSAQFF.

This clone was observed a few times. Different DNA sequences within this sample yield the same CDR3. The chain joins TRBV28 to TRBJ2-7, with D unclear. Looked up from germline, CDR1 is MDHEN and CDR2 is SYDVKM. This CDR3 region has 12 residues. Trimming removed 2 bases at V and 3 bases at J, with 5 bases between. This chain's CDR3 is CASSLRGYEQYF. In DNA form, the CDR3 reads TGTGCCAGCAGTTTAAGAGGCTACGAGCAGTACTTC.